This TCR beta chain was recorded in a study of type 1 regulatory T cells. Across the study: This in vitro CD4 product, T-allo10, is enriched for Tr1 cells and alloantigen-specific.

CDR3 length: 16 amino acids. Germline CDR1 DFQATT, CDR2 SNEGSKA (reference sequence). After removal of 3 bases from V and 6 bases from J, the junction contained 14 bases not matched to a gene. This clonotype qualifies as medium-sized. The antigen is undetermined. TCRdb processed the reads anew with MiXCR; each CDR3 protein has one entry. The top ten clones hold around 5% of a sample with about 23,000 distinct CDR3 sequences, roughly half of them seen once. The gene calls are TRBV20-1 and TRBJ2-3; the match to TRBD1 covers 8 bases. Material for sequencing was cultured T cells, either the whole culture or a sorted T cell fraction (not recorded which). The sequence came from a human donor in good health. This chain's CDR3 is CSASRTTGAPSDTQYF. DNA for the CDR3: TGCAGTGCTAGCCGCACGACAGGGGCCCCGTCCGATACGCAGTATTTT.